The clone carrying this TCR beta chain showed up just a few times. The source of the sample is a study of beta chain features in type 1 diabetes. As every portion of the isolated RNA was reverse transcribed, the sequencing read expressed TCRB transcripts. Sequencing was performed with immunoSEQ multiplex PCR; in TCRdb, only in-frame clones are kept and a portion is missing. Of approximately 150,000 clones listed, 8% to 13% are singletons. This TCR was sampled from a man aged 18 to 30 in good health. Sequenced sample: naive CD4+ T cells from blood.

CDR3 in amino acids: CASSAWTGGGTDTQYF. CDR3 nucleotides: TGTGCCAGCAGCGCTTGGACGGGGGGAGGGACAGATACGCAGTATTTT. This chain connects TRBV9 to TRBJ2-3; 7 bases align to TRBD2. V was clipped by 3 bases and J by 3 bases; unmatched bases: 10. Germline assignment: CDR1 SGDLS and CDR2 YYNGEE. The CDR3 is made up of 16 amino acids.